The 29 T cell receptor beta chains below come from one sample, sequenced in a study of control samples from healthy donors and cancer patients. Sequencing was performed with immunoSEQ multiplex PCR; in TCRdb, only in-frame clones are kept and a portion is missing. This table has approximately 93,000 clones, around nine tenths appearing once. Sequenced sample: PBMCs. These receptors all stem from a woman between 50 and 59 years old with colorectal cancer.

The chain couples TRBV28 to TRBJ2-7; no clear D gene. CDR3 length: 15 residues. Germline V lookup: CDR1 MDHEN, CDR2 SYDVKM. Between the trimmed V and J ends, which lost 4 bases and 2 bases, there was a span of 15 bases. The CDR3 loop reads CASSSETTNPYEQYV. The CDR3 DNA reads as TGTGCCAGCAGTTCGGAGACAACTAATCCCTACGAGCAGTACGTC.

V is TRBV6-4 and J is TRBJ1-4, with a tentative D call TRBD1 (5 bases). The V end lost 5 bases, the J end lost 3 bases, and 7 bases lay between the germline ends. CDR3 length equals 13 residues. The germline V gene has CDR1 MRHNA and CDR2 SNTAGT. The CDR3 sequence: CASSRQPNEKLFF. CDR3 coding DNA: TGTGCCAGCAGTCGACAGCCTAATGAAAAACTGTTTTTT.

V gene TRBV4-3 combines with J gene TRBJ2-2, with TRBD1 matching 9 bases. Germline CDR1 is LGHNA and CDR2 is YSLEER. Trimming cost V 5 bases and J 5 bases; bases outside gene matches: 12. The CDR3 runs to 17 residues. The CDR3 region is CASSSPRGTGRTGELFF. In DNA, the CDR3 is TGCGCCAGCAGCTCCCCCAGGGGGACAGGGAGAACCGGGGAGCTGTTTTTT.

The chain employs TRBV28 and TRBJ1-5, with TRBD1 matching 8 bases. CDR1 and CDR2 (germline): MDHEN, SYDVKM. The CDR3 spans 14 residues. Trimming at V came to 6 bases and at J to 6 bases, leaving 7 bases not matched to a gene. The CDR3 nucleotides are TGTGCCAGCAGGAATGGACAGGGCAGTCAGCCCCAGCATTTT. Protein: CASRNGQGSQPQHF.

The V and J genes are TRBV6-5 and TRBJ2-2; D is unclear. V was shortened by 2 bases and J by 2 bases, with 6 bases between the two germline ends. Germline values: CDR1 MNHEY, CDR2 SVGAGI. The CDR3 extends over 14 amino acids. CDR3 sequence (DNA): TGTGCCAGCAGTTACGAGGTCAACACCGGGGAGCTGTTTTTT. Translated, it gives CASSYEVNTGELFF.

CDR3 in DNA: TGTGCCAGCAGCTTGGCTGGGGTCTATGGCTACACCTTC. It encodes CASSLAGVYGYTF. The V gene is TRBV5-4, the J gene TRBJ1-2; D is unresolved. The CDR3 spans 13 residues. CDR1 is SGHNT and CDR2 is YYREEE in the germline V gene (reference sequence). V was shortened by 0 bases and J by 4 bases, with 7 bases between the two germline ends.

Only one count was recorded for this clone. V and J are TRBV29-1 and TRBJ2-5; 8 bases line up with TRBD2. Germline-derived CDR1 and CDR2 are SQVTM and ANQGSEA. The trim removed 7 bases at V and 1 base at J, leaving 11 bases unmatched. The CDR3 contains 15 residues. CDR3 DNA sequence: TGCAGCGCATCACCCGGGACTAGGCCCCAAGAGACCCAGTACTTC. Protein: CSASPGTRPQETQYF.

The genes are TRBV27 and TRBJ1-2, with 8 nucleotides matching TRBD1. V trimming: 5 bases; J trimming: 2 bases; junction bases outside the gene matches: 7. CDR1 and CDR2 from the germline V gene are MNHEY and SMNVEV (reference sequence). The CDR3 sequence is 15 residues long. In nucleotides, the CDR3 is TGTGCCAGCAGTAGACAGGGGTTATCCAACTATGGCTACACCTTC. It specifies CASSRQGLSNYGYTF.

This clone has only one observation. J is TRBJ1-1 and V is TRBV4-3; no reliable D call. Trimming took 3 bases from V and 1 from J, leaving 15 bases between them. Looked up from germline, CDR1 is LGHNA and CDR2 is YSLEER. The CDR3 is 16 amino acids. CDR3 residues: CASSQDGGVWNTEAFF. Written as DNA, the CDR3 is TGCGCCAGCAGCCAGGATGGCGGAGTGTGGAACACTGAAGCTTTCTTT.

DNA for the CDR3: TGTGCCAGCAGCTTAGTCCTTTTCGCTGGCGAGCAGTACGTC. Its protein is CASSLVLFAGEQYV. This chain connects TRBV7-2 to TRBJ2-7, with D unresolved. The CDR3 has 14 amino acids. V lost 1 base and J lost 6, with 13 bases in between. Germline loops: CDR1 SGHTA, CDR2 FQGNSA.

Written as DNA, the CDR3 is TGCGCCAGCAGCTCAGGGAGCTCTGGGGCCAACGTCCTGACTTTC. Translating it yields CASSSGSSGANVLTF. The V and J genes are TRBV5-1 and TRBJ2-6; D may match TRBD1 or TRBD2 (5 bases each). This CDR3 is built from 15 residues. V shed 3 bases and J shed 0 bases, with 7 bases lying between them. Germline V CDR1 and CDR2: SGHRS, YFSETQ.

This rearrangement joins TRBV28 to TRBJ1-1, with D possibly matching TRBD1 (5 bases). The CDR3 length is 14 residues. Trimming removed 1 base at V and 1 base at J, with 7 bases between. Germline CDR1 is MDHEN and CDR2 is SYDVKM. CDR3 in amino acids: CASSLYGTNTEAFF. Here the CDR3 DNA reads TGTGCCAGCAGTTTATATGGGACGAACACTGAAGCTTTCTTT. The variable domain in full, with the rest retrieved from reference TRBV28 and TRBJ1-1, is DVKVTQSSRYLVKRTGEKVFLECVQDMDHENMFWYRQDPGLGLRLIYFSYDVKMKEKGDIPEGYSVSREKKERFSLILESASTNQTSMYLCASSLYGTNTEAFFGQGTRLTVV.

V gene TRBV7-9 combines with J gene TRBJ1-2; 7 bases are a match to TRBD1. This CDR3 has 13 amino acids. Germline V gene sequence: CDR1 SEHNR, CDR2 FQNEAQ (reference sequence). The ends lost 4 bases at V and 7 bases at J; junction bases unmatched: 6. The CDR3 bases are TGTGCCAGCAGCTCCAGACCAGGGGGTGGCTACACCTTC. This sequence encodes CASSSRPGGGYTF.

The V call is TRBV7-2, the J call TRBJ2-1, with 7 nucleotides matching TRBD1. Losses at the gene ends were 5 bases for V and 3 bases for J; bases not matched to a gene: 10. From germline, CDR1 is SGHTA and CDR2 FQGNSA. The CDR3 spans 16 residues. The CDR3: CASSVLPGQHYNEQFF. CDR3 DNA: TGTGCCAGCAGCGTCCTCCCGGGACAGCACTACAATGAGCAGTTCTTC.

In nucleotides, the CDR3 is TGTGCCAGGGGGGGCAGCCGAAGCTCCTATAATTCACCCCTCCACTTT. Its protein is CARGGSRSSYNSPLHF. The rearrangement uses TRBV6-4 and TRBJ1-6; weak D call: TRBD1 (6 bases). The V and J ends lost 9 bases and 0 bases respectively, with 15 bases between them. This CDR3 is built from 16 residues. The germline CDR1 and CDR2 sequences are MRHNA and SNTAGT.

This chain uses TRBV5-6 with TRBJ2-3, with D perhaps matching TRBD1 or TRBD2 (7 bases each). Per germline, CDR1 SGHDT and CDR2 YYEEEE. CDR3 length equals 13 residues. V lost 1 base and J 14 bases, leaving 17 bases between the germline ends. CDR3 in DNA: TGTGCCAGCAGCTTGCAGGGGGGGTATAATTCGTATTTT. This gives the protein CASSLQGGYNSYF.

The chain couples TRBV5-1 to TRBJ2-1; the D call may be TRBD1 or TRBD2 (5 bases each). Per the germline V gene, CDR1 is SGHRS and CDR2 is YFSETQ. V was cut by 0 bases and J by 8 bases, with 15 bases left in between. This CDR3 is 15 amino acids long. The CDR3 protein is CASSLGQGELDEQFF. CDR3 nucleotide sequence: TGCGCCAGCAGCTTGGGGCAGGGAGAATTAGATGAGCAGTTCTTC. Variable domain in full (rest from reference TRBV5-1 and TRBJ2-1): KAGVTQTPRYLIKTRGQQVTLSCSPISGHRSVSWYQQTPGQGLQFLFEYFSETQRNKGNFPGRFSGRQFSNSRSEMNVSTLELGDSALYLCASSLGQGELDEQFFGPGTRLTVL.

This rearrangement joins TRBV20-1 to TRBJ1-1, with D perhaps TRBD1 (6 bases). Germline CDR1 is DFQATT and CDR2 is SNEGSKA (reference sequence). Trimming removed 6 bases at V and 7 bases at J, with 12 bases between. CDR3 length: 11 residues. The CDR3 sequence: CSAARQVEAFF. CDR3 DNA sequence: TGCAGTGCCGCTAGACAGGTTGAAGCTTTCTTT.

The genes are TRBV11-1 and TRBJ2-5, with D perhaps assigned TRBD1 or TRBD2 (5 bases each). The V end lost 4 bases, the J end lost 5 bases, and 11 bases lay between the germline ends. The V gene's germline CDR1 is SGHAT and CDR2 FQDESV (reference sequence). The CDR3 runs 13 residues. CDR3 nucleotides: TGTGCCAGCAGCTCCGGGACGGGGGAGACCCAGTACTTC. As protein: CASSSGTGETQYF.

On this clone itself: The sample carries other DNA sequences with the same CDR3. The rearrangement joins TRBV12-3 or TRBV12-4 to TRBJ1-5, with TRBD1 matching 8 bases. CDR3 length: 13 amino acids. V lost 6 bases and J lost 2; bases outside the gene matches: 0. CDR3 bases: TGTGCCAGCAGGGGACAGGGCAATCAGCCCCAGCATTTT. Protein: CASRGQGNQPQHF.

V usage is TRBV6-6 and J usage is TRBJ2-1, with 8 bases that match TRBD2. The CDR3 loop spans 15 amino acids. Germline CDR1 reads MNHNY; CDR2 reads SVGAGI (reference sequence). The trim removed 2 bases at V and 3 bases at J, leaving 3 bases unmatched. Written as DNA, the CDR3 is TGTGCCAGCAGTTACAGGACTAGCATCTACAATGAGCAGTTCTTC. It specifies CASSYRTSIYNEQFF.

The gene calls are TRBV19 and TRBJ1-3; possibly TRBD1 for D (5 bases). This CDR3 region has 14 residues. The V end lost 3 bases, the J end lost 2 bases, and 8 bases lay between the germline ends. Germline V gene lookup returns CDR1 LNHDA and CDR2 SQIVND (reference sequence). This chain's CDR3 is CASSIGGAGNTIYF. Written as DNA, the CDR3 is TGTGCCAGTAGTATTGGGGGAGCTGGAAACACCATATATTTT. Full variable domain (outside the CDR3, taken from reference TRBV19 and TRBJ1-3): DGGITQSPKYLFRKEGQNVTLSCEQNLNHDAMYWYRQDPGQGLRLIYYSQIVNDFQKGDIAEGYSVSREKKESFPLTVTSAQKNPTAFYLCASSIGGAGNTIYFGEGSWLTVV.

The chain is built from TRBV3-1 (or the pseudogene TRBV3-2) and TRBJ2-3, with a tentative D call TRBD2 (6 bases). Germline V CDR1 and CDR2: LGHDT, YNNKEL (reference sequence). The CDR3 has 14 amino acids. Trimming cost V 7 bases and J 1 base, with 12 bases left between them. In DNA, the CDR3 is TGTGCCAGCACCCTCTCGGGGGGCACAGATACGCAGTATTTT. Protein: CASTLSGGTDTQYF.

V gene TRBV2 combines with J gene TRBJ2-7; 10 bases agree with TRBD1. With V trimmed by 5 bases and J by 5 bases, 3 bases remained unmatched. Germline lookup yields CDR1 SNHLY and CDR2 FYNNEI. The length of the CDR3 is 13 residues. CDR3 in DNA: TGTGCCAGCAGTAAGGACAGGGGGGACGAGCAGTACGTC. It specifies CASSKDRGDEQYV.

This clone was seen a single time. Distinct nucleotide sequences in the sample also encode this CDR3. V usage is TRBV11-3 and J usage is TRBJ2-3, with TRBD1 as a possible D gene (6 bases). CDR3 length: 13 amino acids. From germline, CDR1 is SGHNT and CDR2 YENEEA. Trimming took off 5 bases at V and 3 bases at J, with 9 bases between the two ends. The CDR3 DNA reads as TGTGCCAGCAGCCTTGGACAGACAGATACGCAGTATTTT. Translation: CASSLGQTDTQYF. Full variable domain (rest looked up from reference TRBV11-3 and TRBJ2-3): EAGVVQSPRYKIIEKKQPVAFWCNPISGHNTLYWYLQNLGQGPELLIRYENEEAVDDSQLPKDRFSAERLKGVDSTLKIQPAELGDSAVYLCASSLGQTDTQYFGPGTRLTVL.

CDR3 sequence reads: CASSVAAGGPGTGELFF. The CDR3 DNA is TGTGCCAGCAGTGTCGCAGCGGGGGGGCCGGGCACCGGGGAGCTGTTTTTT. The chain recombines TRBV2 with TRBJ2-2, with 10 nucleotides matching TRBD2. This CDR3 is built from 17 residues. Trimming took 4 bases from V and 4 from J; bases not matched to a gene: 9. Germline loops: CDR1 SNHLY, CDR2 FYNNEI.

This clone was counted once. The junction and the germline gene differ at one end; a read error may be behind it. The V and J genes are TRBV6-2 or TRBV6-3 and TRBJ2-3; 8 bases match TRBD2. Germline values: CDR1 MNHEY, CDR2 SVGEGT. CDR3 size: 14 residues. The CDR3: CANSYSGGRDTQYF. The CDR3 nucleotides are TGTGCCAACAGTTACTCGGGGGGGCGGGATACGCAGTATTTT.

The rearrangement joins TRBV28 to TRBJ2-1; D is unresolved. There are 16 residues in the CDR3. V lost 6 bases, J lost 4 bases, and 19 bases lay in between. The germline V gene has CDR1 MDHEN and CDR2 SYDVKM. The CDR3 sequence: CASSPKWNTAYNEQFF. The CDR3 bases are TGTGCCAGCAGCCCCAAATGGAATACGGCTTACAATGAGCAGTTCTTC.

This rearrangement joins TRBV28 to TRBJ2-1, with TRBD1 identical over 7 bases. The length of the CDR3 is 14 residues. The ends lost 5 bases at V and 2 bases at J; junction bases unmatched: 3. Germline CDR1 is MDHEN and CDR2 is SYDVKM. The chain's CDR3 is CASSAGTAYNEQFF. CDR3 nucleotides: TGTGCCAGCAGTGCCGGGACAGCCTACAATGAGCAGTTCTTC.